Below are 4 T cell receptor beta chains sequenced from a single sample in a study of shared clonotypes between healthy human individuals. TCRdb keeps only in-frame clones here, not all; method: immunoSEQ multiplex PCR. Of around 600,000 clones listed, less than 98% were seen once; the top ten hold 0.055% to 0.07%. Sequencing was performed on naive CD4+ T cells sorted from blood. The subset here: CD45RA+ positively selected. The receptors were sampled from a woman between 25 and 40 years old in good health.

V gene TRBV6-5 combines with J gene TRBJ1-1; D might be TRBD1 (5 bases). Germline values: CDR1 MNHEY, CDR2 SVGAGI. The CDR3 extends over 14 amino acids. Trimming cost V 7 bases and J 7 bases, with 19 bases left between them. This CDR3 is CASTLGVGRGEAFF. Written as DNA, the CDR3 is TGTGCCAGCACACTTGGTGTAGGGAGGGGTGAAGCTTTCTTT.

The genes are TRBV18 and TRBJ2-2; D not certain. V lost 2 bases to trimming and J lost 6 bases, with 13 bases between them. Germline assignment: CDR1 KGHSH and CDR2 LQKENI. The CDR3 runs to 15 residues. The CDR3 reads CASSPRADPPGELFF. As DNA, the CDR3 is TGTGCCAGCTCACCAAGGGCGGACCCTCCCGGGGAGCTGTTTTTT.

The V gene is TRBV19, the J gene TRBJ1-5; tentative D call: TRBD1 (6 bases). The length of the CDR3 is 14 residues. The V end lost 4 bases, the J end lost 6 bases, and 13 bases lay between the germline ends. Germline V CDR1 and CDR2: LNHDA, SQIVND (reference sequence). The CDR3 nucleotides read TGTGCCAGTAGTAGAGAAGGGGGATTTCAGCCCCAGCATTTT. Encoded protein: CASSREGGFQPQHF.

In regard to this clone: The same CDR3 also results from other DNA sequences found in this sample. This rearrangement joins TRBV14 to TRBJ2-7; tentative D call: TRBD1 (6 bases). CDR1 is SGHDN and CDR2 is FVKESK in the germline V gene. V shed 2 bases and J shed 4 bases, with 6 bases lying between them. The CDR3 sequence is 12 residues long. The CDR3 spells CASSQQGYEQYF. CDR3 nucleotides: TGTGCCAGCAGCCAACAGGGGTACGAGCAGTACTTC.